This TCR beta chain is drawn from a study of cytomegalovirus exposure and HLA in healthy donors. Study-level findings and limits: Most sequenced TCRs were rare (though some public TCRs occurred in many donors).

This CDR3 comprises 12 residues. Germline V lookup: CDR1 SGHTA, CDR2 FQGNSA. Trimming removed 4 bases at V and 0 bases at J, with 4 bases between. This clone appeared a single time. The antigen is not known. Researchers ran the PCR with 60 Vbeta and 13 Jbeta primers. The protocol was immunoSEQ multiplex PCR, while the TCRdb copy is restricted to in-frame clones and leaves out a portion. Among 140,000 to 150,000 clones listed, roughly 85% were seen once. The genes are TRBV7-2 and TRBJ2-7, with D uncertain. The clonotype originates from a male donor in good health and CMV-seronegative. Sequencing was performed on PBMCs. CDR3 amino acids: CASSSSSYEQYF. Written as DNA, the CDR3 is TGTGCCAGCAGCTCCAGCTCCTACGAGCAGTACTTC.